Sequencing of this T cell receptor beta chain was carried out in a study of cytomegalovirus exposure and HLA in healthy donors. This clone was detected only a few times. Amplification used 60 Vbeta primers and 13 Jbeta primers. Clones were sequenced by immunoSEQ multiplex PCR, and TCRdb holds only the in-frame ones, with some missing. This table has fewer than 150,000 clones, more than 75% appearing once. Looked up from germline, CDR1 is MNHEY and CDR2 is SMNVEV (reference sequence). The length of the CDR3 is 15 residues. V was pared by 5 bases and J by 4 bases, with 4 bases of the junction left unmatched. Healthy people donating bone marrow made up the donors.

The sequence was collected from a male donor in good health and CMV-seronegative. This chain joins TRBV27 and TRBJ2-7, with TRBD2 identical over 14 bases. The sequencing sample was made of PBMCs. This CDR3 reads CASSPRLAGGYEQYF. The CDR3 nucleotides read TGTGCCAGCAGTCCCCGACTAGCGGGGGGGTACGAGCAGTACTTC.